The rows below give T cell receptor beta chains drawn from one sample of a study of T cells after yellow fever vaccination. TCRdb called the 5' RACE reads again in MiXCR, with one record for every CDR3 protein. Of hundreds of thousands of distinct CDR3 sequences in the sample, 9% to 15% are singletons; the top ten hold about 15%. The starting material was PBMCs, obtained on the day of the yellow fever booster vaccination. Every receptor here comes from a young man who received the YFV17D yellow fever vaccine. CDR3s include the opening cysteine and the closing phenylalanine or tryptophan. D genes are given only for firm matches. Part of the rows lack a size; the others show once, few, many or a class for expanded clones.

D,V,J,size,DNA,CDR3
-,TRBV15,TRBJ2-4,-,TGTGCCACCAGCAGAGGCCGGGAGAACAAAAACATTCAGTACTTC,CATSRGRENKNIQYF
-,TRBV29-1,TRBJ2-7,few,TGCAGCGTTGAAGACCAGTCCTACGAGCAGTACTTC,CSVEDQSYEQYF
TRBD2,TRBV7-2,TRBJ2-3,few,TGTGCCAGCAGCTTACATAGCGGGGAATTCACAGATACGCAGTATTTT,CASSLHSGEFTDTQYF
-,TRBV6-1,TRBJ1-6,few,TGTGCCAGCAGCGAACAGGACCTCGCATCGACCCTCCACTTT,CASSEQDLASTLHF
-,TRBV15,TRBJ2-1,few,TGTGCCACCAGCAGAGAGCGGGAAAGCTACAATGAGCAGTTCTTC,CATSRERESYNEQFF
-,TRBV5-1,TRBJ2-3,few,TGCGCCAGCAGCGGCCGTCGAGGAGATACGCAGTATTTT,CASSGRRGDTQYF
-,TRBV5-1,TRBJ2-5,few,TGCGCCAGCAGCAAGTCGTACCAAGAGACCCAGTACTTC,CASSKSYQETQYF
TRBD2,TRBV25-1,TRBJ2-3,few,TGTGCCAGCAGGAGAGCGGGAGGCACAGATACGCAGTATTTT,CASRRAGGTDTQYF
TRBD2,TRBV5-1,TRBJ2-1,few,TGCGCCAGCAGCCCCATGGGAACCCGGGGAGGGAATGAGCAGTTCTTC,CASSPMGTRGGNEQFF
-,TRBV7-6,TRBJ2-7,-,TGTGCCAGCAGCTTAGACCCGCGCTACGAGCAGTACTTC,CASSLDPRYEQYF
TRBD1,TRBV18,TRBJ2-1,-,TGTGCCAGCTCACTGGGGACAGGACACCCCAATGAGCAGTTCTTC,CASSLGTGHPNEQFF
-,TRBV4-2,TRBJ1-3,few,TGTGCCAGCAGCCAAGAGGAGGACAGCGGAAACACCATATATTTT,CASSQEEDSGNTIYF
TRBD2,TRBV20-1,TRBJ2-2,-,TGCAGTGCGCAAGCGGGAGGGTCGAACACCGGGGAGCTGTTTTTT,CSAQAGGSNTGELFF
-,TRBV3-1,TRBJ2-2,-,TGTGCCAGCACCCAACAGCGGAGCCTGGAGCTGTTTTTT,CASTQQRSLELFF
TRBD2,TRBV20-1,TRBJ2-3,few,TGCAGTGCGACCCGGACTAGCGGAACAGATACGCAGTATTTT,CSATRTSGTDTQYF
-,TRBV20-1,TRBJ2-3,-,TGCAGTGCGGTGATAACAGATACGCAGTATTTT,CSAVITDTQYF
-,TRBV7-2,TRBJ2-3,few,TGTGCCAGCAGCTCACCGAGAGGTACGCAGTATTTT,CASSSPRGTQYF
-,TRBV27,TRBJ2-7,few,TGTGCCAGCAGTTTGACCACAGGGAGCCACGAGCAGTACTTC,CASSLTTGSHEQYF
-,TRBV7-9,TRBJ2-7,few,TGTGCCAGCAGCTCGGCACGCAGGGGAGGCTACGAGCAGTACTTC,CASSSARRGGYEQYF
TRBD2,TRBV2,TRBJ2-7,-,TGTGCCAGTTCTGGGGCGGGAGGAGCTTACGAGCAGTACTTC,CASSGAGGAYEQYF
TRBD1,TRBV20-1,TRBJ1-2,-,TGCAGTGCCAAGTTGGGGGGACAGGGGGGAAGTGGCTACACCTTC,CSAKLGGQGGSGYTF
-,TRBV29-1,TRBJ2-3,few,TGCAGCGTTCTCGGGGACCCCACAGATACGCAGTATTTT,CSVLGDPTDTQYF
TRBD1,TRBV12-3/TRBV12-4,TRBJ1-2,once,TGTGCCAGCAGACGGACAGGCTATGGCTACACCTTC,CASRRTGYGYTF
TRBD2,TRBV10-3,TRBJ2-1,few,TGTGCCAATCGGACTAGCGGGAGCGATGAGCAGTTCTTC,CANRTSGSDEQFF
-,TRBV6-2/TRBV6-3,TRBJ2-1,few,TGTGCCAGCAGTTTAGACAGTACCCTCCGATTC,CASSLDSTLRF
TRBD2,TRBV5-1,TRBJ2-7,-,TGCGCCAGCAGCTCAGGACGCGGGGGACTAGCGATCTACGAGCAGTACTTC,CASSSGRGGLAIYEQYF
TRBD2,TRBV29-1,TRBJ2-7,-,TGCAGCGTTGTAATAGCGGGAGAGAGATGGGAGCAGTACTTC,CSVVIAGERWEQYF
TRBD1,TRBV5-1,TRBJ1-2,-,TGCGCCAGCACGGACAGGGGCTATGGCTACACCTTC,CASTDRGYGYTF
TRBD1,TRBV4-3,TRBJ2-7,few,TGCGCCAGCAGCCAAGGACAGGGCTGGAGAGGGGGCGAGCAGTACTTC,CASSQGQGWRGGEQYF
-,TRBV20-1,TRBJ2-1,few,TGCAGTGCTAGATTCATAAGACGCGGAGGAGGGCCCATCAATGAGCAGTTCTTC,CSARFIRRGGGPINEQFF
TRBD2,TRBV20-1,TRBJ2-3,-,TGCAGTGCTAGGGGAGGACTAGCGGGACCCCGATACACAGATACGCAGTATTTT,CSARGGLAGPRYTDTQYF
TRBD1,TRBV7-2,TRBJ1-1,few,TGTGCCAGCAGCTTATCGGGGACAGTAAGGAACACTGAAGCTTTCTTT,CASSLSGTVRNTEAFF
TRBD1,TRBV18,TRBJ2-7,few,TGTGCCAGCTCACGAAGTCCGGGACAGGGTGTCTACGAGCAGTACTTC,CASSRSPGQGVYEQYF
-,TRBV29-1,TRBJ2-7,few,TGCAGCGTAGGGGCCGGGACCTACGAGCAGTACTTC,CSVGAGTYEQYF
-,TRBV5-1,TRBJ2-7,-,TGCGCCAGCAGCCCTAGACAGGTTCACTACGAGCAGTACTTC,CASSPRQVHYEQYF
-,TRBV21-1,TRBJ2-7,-,TGTGCCAGCAGCTTGACCGTCAACGAGCAGTACTTC,CASSLTVNEQYF
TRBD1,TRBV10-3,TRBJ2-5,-,TGTGCCATCAGTGGGGGGCCAGGGGACAGAGACCAAGAGACCCAGTACTTC,CAISGGPGDRDQETQYF
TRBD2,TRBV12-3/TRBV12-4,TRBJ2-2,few,TGTGCCAGCAGTTTAAGACTAGCACACACCGGGGAGCTGTTTTTT,CASSLRLAHTGELFF
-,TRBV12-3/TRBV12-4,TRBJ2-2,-,TGTGCCAGCAGTTTACCCGTAAGGGCCTCCGGGGAGCTGTTTTTT,CASSLPVRASGELFF
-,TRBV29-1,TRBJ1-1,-,TGCAGCGTAGGGGCCGGGCCCCGGAACACTGAAGCTTTCTTT,CSVGAGPRNTEAFF
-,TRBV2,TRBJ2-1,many,TGTGCCAGCAGTGTAATGGGGGAAAATGAGCAGTTCTTC,CASSVMGENEQFF
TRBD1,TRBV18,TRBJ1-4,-,TGTGCCAGCTCACCTCGACAGGGGCGAAGAGAAAAACTGTTTTTT,CASSPRQGRREKLFF
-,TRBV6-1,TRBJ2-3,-,TGTGCCAGCAGTCTAGGGGTAACTAGCACAGATACGCAGTATTTT,CASSLGVTSTDTQYF
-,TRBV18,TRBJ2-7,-,TGTGCCAGCTCACCCGGGGCCTCCCTCGGGTCCTACGAGCAGTACTTC,CASSPGASLGSYEQYF